This T cell receptor (beta chain) was recovered during a study of T cells expressing NK-cell markers. Across the whole study: Cells sorted as CD3+CD56+NKG2C+, CD3+CD56+NKG2C- and CD3+CD56-NKG2C+ T cells supplied the TCR beta repertoires. Seven donors tested HCMV-seropositive and one tested seronegative among the eight sequenced.

Germline V gives CDR1 ENHRY, CDR2 SYGVKD. The CDR3 spans 16 residues. TCRdb reprocessed the 5' RACE reads and stores each CDR3 protein as one record, lacking DNA. The sample data list some 600,000 distinct CDR3 sequences. The rearrangement uses TRBV10-3 and TRBJ2-5; the TRBD1 assignment by TCRdb is unverifiable without DNA. Material: blood T cells: a sorted CD56 or NKG2C T cell subset, CD4+ or CD8+ T cells, or bulk PBMC T cells (not recorded which). The source is a man aged 18 to 29 in good health. CDR3 loop: CAISDRDLNRGETQYF.